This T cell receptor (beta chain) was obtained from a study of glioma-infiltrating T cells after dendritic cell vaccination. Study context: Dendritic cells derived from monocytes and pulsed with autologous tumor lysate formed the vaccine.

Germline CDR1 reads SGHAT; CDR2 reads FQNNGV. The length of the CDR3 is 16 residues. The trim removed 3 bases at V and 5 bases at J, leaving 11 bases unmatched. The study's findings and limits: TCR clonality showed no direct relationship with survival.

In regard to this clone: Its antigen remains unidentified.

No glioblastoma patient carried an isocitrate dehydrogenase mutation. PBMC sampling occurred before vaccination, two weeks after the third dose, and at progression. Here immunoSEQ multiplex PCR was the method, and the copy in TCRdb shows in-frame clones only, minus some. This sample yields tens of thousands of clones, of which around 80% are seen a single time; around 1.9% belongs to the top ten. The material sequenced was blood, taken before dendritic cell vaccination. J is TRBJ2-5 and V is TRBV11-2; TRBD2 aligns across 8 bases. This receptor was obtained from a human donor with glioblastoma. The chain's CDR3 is CASSFGSGSFEETQYF. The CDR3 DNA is TGTGCCAGCAGCTTCGGGAGCGGGAGTTTTGAGGAGACCCAGTACTTC.